This T cell receptor (beta chain) stems from a study of cytomegalovirus exposure and HLA in healthy donors. As for the study in general: There were 117 million unique TCR beta sequences, drawn from 200 million or so T cells, in an earlier analysis.

13 Jbeta primers and 60 Vbeta primers were used for the PCR. Sequencing used immunoSEQ multiplex PCR; TCRdb keeps in-frame clones, though not all of them. The table has under 150,000 clones, about 80% seen once. Whole-study findings and limits: CMV serostatus was the sole immune exposure data available. Previous analysis showed most TCR beta V segments were productive about 90% or about 30% of the time. In vitro testing confirmed a few CMV-associated chains as specific for CMV antigens.

The CDR3 spans 13 residues. Between the trimmed V and J ends, which lost 5 bases and 4 bases, there was a span of 11 bases. CDR1 and CDR2 from the germline V gene are MNHEY and SMNVEV (reference sequence). In regard to this clone: The antigen is undetermined.

The sample comprised PBMCs. The receptor was isolated from a woman under 40 in good health and CMV-seronegative. V gene TRBV27 combines with J gene TRBJ1-1, with D unclear. In nucleotides, the CDR3 is TGTGCCAGCAGTCCCCTGGCGGGCACTGAAGCTTTCTTT. As protein: CASSPLAGTEAFF.